Shown below are 29 T cell receptor beta chains from a single sample sequenced in a study of blood T cell repertoires in COVID-19. Profiled with immunoSEQ multiplex PCR; TCRdb holds only in-frame clones, not every one. Of some 120,000 clones listed, approximately 85% are singletons. Sequenced input: peripheral blood. The receptors were sampled from a man older than 75 with active or convalescent COVID-19.

In the case of this clone: The junction shows a germline mismatch at one end, possibly a read error. The J gene is TRBJ2-3, the V gene TRBV13, with D tentatively TRBD1 (5 bases). Germline-derived CDR1 and CDR2 are PRHDT and FYEKMQ (reference sequence). The CDR3 runs to 14 residues. CDR3 in amino acids: CASSLSTGHRYAVF. The CDR3 DNA sequence: TGTGCCAGCAGTTTAAGCACAGGACACAGATACGCAGTATTT. The full variable domain, in which reference TRBV13 and TRBJ2-3 provide the parts outside the CDR3, is AAGVIQSPRHLIKEKRETATLKCYPIPRHDTVYWYQQGPGQDPQFLISFYEKMQSDKGSIPDRFSAQQFSDYHSELNMSSLELGDSALYFCASSLSTGHRYAVFGPGTRLTVL.

The V gene is TRBV3-1 (or the pseudogene TRBV3-2), the J gene TRBJ2-1, with 11 bases fitting TRBD2. The CDR3 runs 15 residues. V trimming: 6 bases; J trimming: 2 bases; junction bases outside the gene matches: 3. Germline V gene lookup returns CDR1 LGHDT and CDR2 YNNKEL (reference sequence). The CDR3 sequence: CASSTSGSPYNEQFF. In nucleotides, the CDR3 is TGTGCCAGCAGTACTAGCGGGAGCCCCTACAATGAGCAGTTCTTC.

The CDR3 DNA reads TGCAGTGCTTCCGTCCAGGAGACCCAGTACTTC. Its translation: CSASVQETQYF. The chain carries TRBV20-1 and TRBJ2-5; no firm D call. V lost 5 bases, J lost 5 bases, and 9 bases lay in between. Germline CDR1 is DFQATT and CDR2 is SNEGSKA (reference sequence). CDR3 size: 11 residues.

The chain joins TRBV11-2 to TRBJ2-2, with D possibly matching TRBD2 (6 bases). Germline V lookup: CDR1 SGHAT, CDR2 FQNNGV. Trimming left V 7 bases short and J 6 bases short, with 30 bases between. The length of the CDR3 is 19 residues. CDR3 in amino acids: CASNSQSKGGAYYSGELFF. The CDR3 DNA sequence: TGTGCCAGCAACTCCCAATCTAAGGGAGGAGCGTATTATTCCGGGGAGCTGTTTTTT.

This clone was counted once. The CDR3 here is CASSGQGTDTQYF. The CDR3, as DNA: TGCGCCAGCAGCGGACAGGGCACAGATACGCAGTATTTT. The chain employs TRBV5-1 and TRBJ2-3; 7 bases line up with TRBD1. The CDR3 sequence is 13 residues long. Germline V gene data show CDR1 as SGHRS and CDR2 as YFSETQ. The ends lost 4 bases at V and 1 base at J; junction bases unmatched: 0.

The chain is built from TRBV5-6 and TRBJ2-3; 7 bases fit TRBD1. Germline CDR1 SGHDT, CDR2 YYEEEE. Trimming removed 4 bases from V and 5 bases from J; junction bases left unmatched: 10. There are 15 residues in the CDR3. The CDR3 is CASSGKTGFGDTQYF. CDR3 bases: TGTGCCAGCAGCGGAAAGACAGGGTTCGGAGATACGCAGTATTTT.

This chain links TRBV28 with TRBJ1-1; D remains ambiguous. The CDR3 is made up of 13 amino acids. Trimming stripped 2 bases from V and 2 bases from J, with 6 bases between. The germline V gene has CDR1 MDHEN and CDR2 SYDVKM. The DNA for the CDR3 is TGTGCCAGCAGTTTAAGCCAAAACACTGAAGCTTTCTTT. Translated, it gives CASSLSQNTEAFF.

The table lists this clone with a few counts. The chain combines TRBV18 with TRBJ1-1, with D hard to call. CDR1 is KGHSH, CDR2 LQKENI, per germline. The CDR3 has 16 amino acids. V shed 0 bases and J shed 5 bases, with 16 bases lying between them. DNA of the CDR3: TGTGCCAGCTCACCACCGATATCTGGAAGGAGGACTGAAGCTTTCTTT. As protein: CASSPPISGRRTEAFF.

This clone appeared a single time. The chain is built from TRBV5-5 and TRBJ2-3; tentatively, D is TRBD2 (6 bases). The CDR3 spans 14 residues. Germline CDR1 and CDR2: SGHKS and YYEKEE (reference sequence). V was pared by 0 bases and J by 4 bases, with 9 bases between. CDR3 nucleotide sequence: TGTGCCAGCAGCTTGGGGAGGGCCGCAGATACGCAGTATTTT. This gives the protein CASSLGRAADTQYF.

This chain connects TRBV28 to TRBJ1-3; maybe TRBD1 (5 bases). Trimming removed 7 bases from V and 2 bases from J, with 9 bases in between. The CDR3 has 13 residues. Germline V gives CDR1 MDHEN, CDR2 SYDVKM. The DNA for the CDR3 is TGTGCCAGCACGCGGGGGGCTGGAAACACCATATATTTT. It codes for CASTRGAGNTIYF. Full variable domain (rest looked up from reference TRBV28 and TRBJ1-3): DVKVTQSSRYLVKRTGEKVFLECVQDMDHENMFWYRQDPGLGLRLIYFSYDVKMKEKGDIPEGYSVSREKKERFSLILESASTNQTSMYLCASTRGAGNTIYFGEGSWLTVV.

About this clone: Other DNA variants within this sample encode the same CDR3. The rearrangement joins TRBV5-1 to TRBJ2-3; tentatively, D is TRBD1 (5 bases). The germline CDR1 and CDR2 sequences are SGHRS and YFSETQ. The V end was cut by 0 bases, the J end by 3 bases, with 11 bases between. This CDR3 has 15 residues. The CDR3 DNA sequence: TGCGCCAGCAGCTTGGGCAGGGCGAGGACAGATACGCAGTATTTT. Translating gives CASSLGRARTDTQYF.

The genes are TRBV19 and TRBJ2-2; TRBD2 matches at 10 bases. Losses at the gene ends were 3 bases for V and 0 bases for J; bases not matched to a gene: 4. This CDR3 has 17 residues. Germline values: CDR1 LNHDA, CDR2 SQIVND (reference sequence). CDR3 DNA: TGTGCCAGTAGTATGGAAGGACTAGCGGCGAACACCGGGGAGCTGTTTTTT. This encodes CASSMEGLAANTGELFF.

As for this clone: Other DNA variants within this sample encode the same CDR3. This chain uses TRBV24-1 with TRBJ1-5, with D possibly TRBD1 on 5 matching bases. Germline CDR1 and CDR2: KGHDR and SFDVKD. The CDR3 is 13 amino acids. V lost 3 bases and J lost 5, with 7 bases in between. The CDR3 here is CATSDRGDQPQHF. The CDR3 bases are TGTGCCACCAGTGATCGGGGGGATCAGCCCCAGCATTTT.

V usage is TRBV7-7 and J usage is TRBJ2-7, with 8 bases aligning to TRBD2. Trimming at V came to 8 bases and at J to 3 bases, leaving 12 bases not matched to a gene. This CDR3 has 15 amino acids. Germline V gene sequence: CDR1 SSHAT, CDR2 FNYEAQ (reference sequence). The CDR3 nucleotides read TGTGCCAGCGGACCAGCGGGAGCAAGGGTCTACGAGCAGTACTTC. This translates into CASGPAGARVYEQYF.

The V gene is TRBV28, the J gene TRBJ2-7; 9 nucleotides agree with TRBD1. The V gene end was trimmed by 5 bases and the J gene end by 4 bases; junction bases not matched to a gene: 9. Germline lookup yields CDR1 MDHEN and CDR2 SYDVKM. This CDR3 has 15 residues. For the CDR3, the DNA is TGTGCCAGCAGTCCACCGACAGGGGGGGGATACGAGCAGTACTTC. Protein: CASSPPTGGGYEQYF.

This rearrangement joins TRBV19 to TRBJ1-5; 8 bases agree with TRBD1. CDR1 and CDR2 from the germline V gene are LNHDA and SQIVND (reference sequence). This CDR3 spans 17 amino acids. The J segment lost 4 bases and the V segment lost 1 base, leaving 9 bases of the junction unmatched. CDR3 residues: CASSIGSGQGWNQPQHF. CDR3 sequence (DNA): TGTGCCAGTAGTATAGGTAGCGGACAGGGTTGGAATCAGCCCCAGCATTTT. Together with reference TRBV19 and TRBJ1-5, the CDR3 gives the full variable domain: DGGITQSPKYLFRKEGQNVTLSCEQNLNHDAMYWYRQDPGQGLRLIYYSQIVNDFQKGDIAEGYSVSREKKESFPLTVTSAQKNPTAFYLCASSIGSGQGWNQPQHFGDGTRLSIL.

The chain is built from TRBV24-1 and TRBJ1-5, with 12 nucleotides matching TRBD1. The CDR3 runs to 16 residues. Germline CDR1 is KGHDR and CDR2 is SFDVKD. The V segment lost 3 bases and the J segment 6 bases; nucleotides outside the gene matches: 5. The CDR3 spells CATSDPGQGAVQPQHF. CDR3 nucleotide sequence: TGTGCCACCAGTGATCCGGGACAGGGGGCGGTTCAGCCCCAGCATTTT.

The rearrangement joins TRBV9 to TRBJ2-5; the D gene is possibly TRBD2 (5 bases). CDR1 is SGDLS and CDR2 is YYNGEE in the germline V gene. The CDR3 contains 14 residues. V lost 0 bases, J lost 1 base, and 7 bases lay in between. The CDR3 coding sequence is TGTGCCAGCAGCGTAGTAGGACTCCAAGAGACCCAGTACTTC. The encoded protein is CASSVVGLQETQYF.

A single count supports this clone. The V call is TRBV7-7, the J call TRBJ2-7; 9 nucleotides line up with TRBD1. With 4 bases clipped from V and 6 bases from J, the junction kept 1 base outside the gene matches. CDR3 length: 12 amino acids. Germline V lookup: CDR1 SSHAT, CDR2 FNYEAQ (reference sequence). The CDR3 loop reads CASSSTGGEQYF. The CDR3 DNA reads as TGTGCCAGCAGCTCGACAGGGGGCGAGCAGTACTTC. Filled out from reference TRBV7-7 and TRBJ2-7, the complete variable domain reads GAGVSQSPRYKVTKRGQDVTLRCDPISSHATLYWYQQALGQGPEFLTYFNYEAQPDKSGLPSDRFSAERPEGSISTLTIQRTEQRDSAMYRCASSSTGGEQYFGPGTRLTVT.

The gene calls are TRBV5-6 and TRBJ2-2; the match to TRBD2 covers 9 bases. This CDR3 has 13 amino acids. The V and J ends lost 6 bases and 4 bases, in that order; junction bases with no gene match: 1. Germline CDR1 SGHDT, CDR2 YYEEEE. CDR3 protein: CASKREATGELFF. Here the CDR3 DNA reads TGTGCCAGCAAGCGGGAGGCCACCGGGGAGCTGTTTTTT.

The CDR3 spells CAWRRRRSSYNEQFF. Written as DNA, the CDR3 is TGTGCCTGGAGAAGACGGAGGAGCTCCTACAATGAGCAGTTCTTC. V and J are TRBV30 and TRBJ2-1, with D possibly matching TRBD2 (5 bases). Trimming pared 3 bases from V and 0 bases from J, leaving 12 bases between. The germline V gene has CDR1 GTSNPN and CDR2 SVGIG (reference sequence). The CDR3 is 15 residues long.

V usage is TRBV14 and J usage is TRBJ2-1; TRBD2 matches at 8 bases. V lost 0 bases and J lost 8; bases outside the gene matches: 9. CDR3 length: 16 amino acids. The germline gives CDR1 SGHDN, CDR2 FVKESK. Here the CDR3 reads CASSQDGIAGYDEQFF. DNA for the CDR3: TGTGCCAGCAGCCAAGATGGGATAGCGGGGTACGATGAGCAGTTCTTC.

This chain uses TRBV19 with TRBJ1-1, with 8 bases aligning to TRBD1. The CDR3 runs to 13 residues. The V and J ends lost 5 bases and 7 bases, in that order; junction bases with no gene match: 6. The germline V gene encodes CDR1 LNHDA and CDR2 SQIVND (reference sequence). Here the CDR3 reads CASSLTGVDEAFF. The CDR3 nucleotides read TGTGCCAGTAGTTTGACAGGGGTTGATGAAGCTTTCTTT.

The V and J genes are TRBV5-4 and TRBJ2-5; D is uncertain. From germline, CDR1 is SGHNT and CDR2 YYREEE (reference sequence). The CDR3 has 12 amino acids. Trimming removed 4 bases at V and 5 bases at J, with 9 bases between. CDR3 residues: CASSPARETQYF. The DNA for the CDR3 is TGTGCCAGCAGCCCGGCTAGGGAGACCCAGTACTTC.

The chain is built from TRBV28 and TRBJ2-7; possible D gene TRBD1, 6 bases. From germline, CDR1 is MDHEN and CDR2 SYDVKM. There are 13 residues in the CDR3. Between the trimmed V and J ends, which lost 11 bases and 0 bases, there was a span of 14 bases. CDR3 sequence (DNA): TGTGCCTTCGCCTTGGACAGCTCCTACGAGCAGTACTTC. Its translation: CAFALDSSYEQYF.

This chain joins TRBV9 and TRBJ1-2, with a tentative D call TRBD1 (6 bases). V lost 0 bases to trimming and J lost 6 bases, with 12 bases between them. CDR3 length: 14 residues. Germline-derived CDR1 and CDR2 are SGDLS and YYNGEE. CDR3 residues: CASSVAQGTHGYTF. As DNA, the CDR3 is TGTGCCAGCAGCGTAGCCCAGGGGACCCATGGCTACACCTTC.

The rearrangement links TRBV20-1 to TRBJ2-5; 8 positions match TRBD2. V shed 3 bases, J shed 2 bases, and the junction held 8 bases outside the gene matches. CDR3 length: 15 amino acids. Germline V gene sequence: CDR1 DFQATT, CDR2 SNEGSKA (reference sequence). The CDR3 nucleotides are TGCAGTGCTAGTTTGACGGGGGGGCAGCAAGAGACCCAGTACTTC. Translating gives CSASLTGGQQETQYF.

The gene calls are TRBV18 and TRBJ1-1; 8 bases match TRBD1. This CDR3 contains 18 residues. Germline V lookup: CDR1 KGHSH, CDR2 LQKENI. Trimming removed 3 bases from V and 0 bases from J; junction bases left unmatched: 12. CDR3 region: CASSPDPTGVGVNTEAFF. The CDR3 bases are TGTGCCAGCTCACCTGACCCGACAGGGGTCGGAGTGAACACTGAAGCTTTCTTT.

The V gene is TRBV11-2, the J gene TRBJ2-5; the D gene is possibly TRBD2 (6 bases). The CDR3 spans 13 residues. Trimming took 5 bases from V and 5 from J, leaving 12 bases between them. The V gene's germline CDR1 is SGHAT and CDR2 FQNNGV. CDR3 bases: TGTGCCAGCAGCGTCGGACTAAAGGAGACCCAGTACTTC. It specifies CASSVGLKETQYF.